This TCR beta chain is drawn from a study of T cells in Graves' hyperthyroidism and ophthalmopathy. This clonotype was counted ten times or more. Germline is not matched at one junction end, which may reflect a read error. The PBMCs were taken from roughly 10 ml of fresh peripheral blood. The CDR3 contains 14 residues. CDR1 and CDR2 from the germline V gene are SGHTA and FQGNSA. RNA transcripts gave rise to amplified TCR beta CDR3 regions. With the HTBI primer set, the TCR CDR3 went through a first round of RT-PCR. Each CDR3 protein is one row after TCRdb ran MiXCR on the multiplex PCR reads. The sample records over 500,000 distinct CDR3 sequences, 13% to 15% being singletons.

The chain carries TRBV7-2 and TRBJ2-1, with 8 bases lining up with TRBD2. The receptor comes from a woman aged 40 to 49 with Graves' hyperthyroidism. The specimen was blood. The CDR3 loop reads CASSIAGMRNEQFF. The CDR3 DNA follows: TGTGCCAGCAGCATAGCGGGAATGAGGAATGAGCAGTTCTTC.